This T cell receptor (beta chain) was profiled in a study of blood T cells in healthy people across ages. Peripheral blood from each donor was collected in a volume of about 9.9 milliliters. Samples each had at least 6 micrograms of total RNA extracted. It was with a sample-barcoded 5' primer and a J-beta primer mix that a second PCR of roughly 7 to 11 cycles was run. A single record per CDR3 protein comes from TCRdb applying MiXCR to the 5' RACE reads. In the table there are approximately 900,000 distinct CDR3 sequences, roughly 52% of which are singletons. General study points: Possibly, changes in expanded clonotypes were confounded because donor CMV status was unknown. Observed TCR beta diversity showed a strong correlation with the percentage of naive T cells as measured by flow cytometry.

As for this clonotype: The antigen remains undetermined.

V dropped 1 base and J dropped 3; count of bases not matched to a gene: 6. Germline V gene lookup returns CDR1 LGHNA and CDR2 YSLEER. CDR3 length equals 15 residues. The TCR was taken from a man aged 25 to 40 in good health. J is TRBJ2-7 and V is TRBV4-3, with TRBD1 matching 7 bases. The specimen was blood. CDR3 sequence (DNA): TGCGCCAGCAGCCAAGTTCGGGACAGCCTCTACGAGCAGTACTTC. As protein: CASSQVRDSLYEQYF.